This TCR beta chain originates from a study of CD8 T cells in Susac syndrome. General study results and limits: The study recognized that its TCR sequencing and HLA analysis covered a relatively small number of individuals.

This clonotype was counted once. Its antigen is still unknown. cDNA came from roughly 0.53 to 1 ug RNA primed by random hexamers. Amplification of TCR beta CDR3 used immunoSEQ multiplex PCR across 54 Vbeta and 13 Jbeta. TCRdb re-called the immunoSEQ multiplex PCR reads through MiXCR, storing one row per CDR3 protein. The sample includes some 300,000 distinct CDR3 sequences, approximately 89% of them seen just once. Per germline, CDR1 SEHNR and CDR2 FQNEAQ (reference sequence). This CDR3 comprises 12 residues. V gave up 3 bases and J gave up 5 bases, with 5 bases separating them. The receptor comes from a human donor with multiple sclerosis. The specimen was CD8+ T cells from PBMCs. V usage is TRBV7-9 and J usage is TRBJ2-1, with unresolved D. CDR3 residues: CASSLNHNEQFF. Here the CDR3 DNA reads TGTGCCAGCAGCTTGAACCACAATGAGCAGTTCTTC.